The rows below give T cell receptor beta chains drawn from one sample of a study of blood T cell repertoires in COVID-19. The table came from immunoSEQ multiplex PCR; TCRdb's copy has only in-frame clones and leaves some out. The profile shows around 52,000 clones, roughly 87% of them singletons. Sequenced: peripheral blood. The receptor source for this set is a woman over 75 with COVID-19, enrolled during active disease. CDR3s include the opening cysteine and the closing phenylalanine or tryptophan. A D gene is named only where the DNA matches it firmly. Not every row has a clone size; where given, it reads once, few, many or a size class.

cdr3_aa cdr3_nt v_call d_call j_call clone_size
CASSDTTYNEQFF TGCGCCAGCAGTGATACGACATACAATGAGCAGTTCTTC TRBV10-1 - TRBJ2-1 -
CASSLPGTSGNTIYF TGTGCCAGCTCACTTCCCGGGACATCTGGAAACACCATATATTTT TRBV18 - TRBJ1-3 -
CASIPGDQPQHF TGTGCCAGCATCCCAGGGGATCAGCCCCAGCATTTT TRBV2 - TRBJ1-5 -
CASSLGAGRWEYYGYTF TGTGCCAGCAGCTTGGGGGCAGGGAGGTGGGAGTACTATGGCTACACCTTC TRBV5-6 - TRBJ1-2 once
CASSEKGWGQSSGNEQYF TGTGCCAGCAGTGAAAAAGGCTGGGGACAGAGTTCCGGGAACGAGCAGTACTTC TRBV6-1 TRBD1 TRBJ2-7 -
CASSGEAYEQYF TGTGCCAGCAGTGGGGAGGCCTACGAGCAGTACTTC TRBV2 - TRBJ2-7 -
CASGQGTDTQYF TGTGCCAGCGGACAGGGCACAGATACGCAGTATTTT TRBV12-3/TRBV12-4 TRBD1 TRBJ2-3 -
CASSPDRVAETQYF TGTGCCAGCAGCCCTGACAGGGTGGCGGAGACCCAGTACTTC TRBV5-4 TRBD1 TRBJ2-5 -
CASWHQGSGELFF TGTGCCAGCTGGCACCAGGGATCCGGGGAGCTGTTTTTT TRBV27 - TRBJ2-2 -
CASSPGGLRTEAFF TGTGCCAGCAGTCCAGGGGGTTTACGCACTGAAGCTTTCTTT TRBV6-6 TRBD1 TRBJ1-1 -
CSVELMLRWTPEQYF TGCAGCGTTGAATTGATGTTACGTTGGACACCCGAGCAGTACTTC TRBV29-1 - TRBJ2-7 -
CASNLQGAYGYTF TGTGCCAGTAACCTACAGGGGGCTTATGGCTACACCTTC TRBV19 TRBD1 TRBJ1-2 -
CASSLAGVNTEAFF TGTGCCAGCAGCCTCGCGGGCGTGAACACTGAAGCTTTCTTT TRBV11-2 - TRBJ1-1 -
CASRHTGGTEAFF TGTGCCAGCAGGCATACAGGGGGTACTGAAGCTTTCTTT TRBV5-8 TRBD1 TRBJ1-1 -
CASRLGQGGETQYF TGTGCCAGCAGATTAGGACAGGGCGGGGAGACCCAGTACTTC TRBV11-2 TRBD1 TRBJ2-5 once
CASSLGTGHYEQYF TGTGCCAGCAGCTTGGGGACAGGGCACTACGAGCAGTACTTC TRBV5-6 TRBD1 TRBJ2-7 few
CASTGLDEQFF TGTGCCAGTACAGGGTTAGATGAGCAGTTCTTC TRBV19 - TRBJ2-1 -
CSVAGGGRFYGYTF TGCAGCGTTGCAGGAGGGGGCAGATTCTATGGCTACACCTTC TRBV29-1 TRBD1 TRBJ1-2 -
CASSQERVLEQFF TGTGCCAGCAGCCAAGAACGAGTCCTGGAGCAGTTCTTC TRBV4-2 - TRBJ2-1 once
CASSELGGVSTNEKLFF TGTGCCAGCAGTGAATTAGGCGGAGTTTCAACTAATGAAAAACTGTTTTTT TRBV2 - TRBJ1-4 -
CASSRDRANEQYF TGTGCCAGCAGCCGGGACAGGGCCAACGAGCAGTACTTC TRBV2 TRBD1 TRBJ2-7 few
CASSLGGNFGTGHEKLFF TGTGCCAGCAGTCTAGGGGGAAACTTCGGGACAGGGCATGAAAAACTGTTTTTT TRBV27 TRBD1 TRBJ1-4 -
CASSYSLITDTQYF TGTGCCAGCAGTTACAGCCTGATCACAGATACGCAGTATTTT TRBV6-2/TRBV6-3 - TRBJ2-3 -
CASSILTITGGGAEAFF TGTGCCAGTAGTATTCTTACAATAACAGGGGGCGGCGCTGAAGCTTTCTTT TRBV19 TRBD1 TRBJ1-1 -
CASSEQGQGSYNEQFF TGTGCCAGCAGTGAACAGGGACAGGGGAGTTACAATGAGCAGTTCTTC TRBV6-1 TRBD1 TRBJ2-1 once
CASSPPGTEGYNEQFF TGTGCCAGCAGCCCGCCTGGGACAGAAGGATACAATGAGCAGTTCTTC TRBV7-9 TRBD1 TRBJ2-1 -
CASSLRGSSYNEQFF TGTGCCAGCAGCTTGCGCGGGAGCTCCTACAATGAGCAGTTCTTC TRBV5-5 TRBD2 TRBJ2-1 -
CASSQDVAGLSGYTF TGTGCCAGCAGCCAAGATGTTGCAGGGCTCTCTGGCTACACCTTC TRBV4-2 - TRBJ1-2 once
CASNPGGLNYNSPLHF TGTGCCAGCAACCCAGGGGGTCTCAACTATAATTCACCCCTCCACTTT TRBV2 TRBD1 TRBJ1-6 -
CASSQGPHGGHGETQYF TGTGCCAGCAGCCAAGGCCCCCACGGGGGGCACGGAGAGACCCAGTACTTC TRBV3-1/TRBV3-2 - TRBJ2-5 -
CAISGQGDRGYSGANVLTF TGTGCCATCAGTGGGCAGGGGGACAGGGGTTACTCTGGGGCCAACGTCCTGACTTTC TRBV10-3 TRBD1 TRBJ2-6 -
CASSATGDYGYTF TGTGCCAGCAGTGCGACAGGGGATTATGGCTACACCTTC TRBV6-2/TRBV6-3 TRBD1 TRBJ1-2 -
CASRSSGGIQETQYF TGTGCCAGCAGGTCGAGCGGGGGGATCCAAGAGACCCAGTACTTC TRBV3-1/TRBV3-2 TRBD2 TRBJ2-5 -
CATSVNRDRKITRTTNEKLFF TGTGCCACCAGTGTCAACCGGGACAGAAAAATAACCCGAACAACTAATGAAAAACTGTTTTTT TRBV24-1 TRBD1 TRBJ1-4 once
CASSLGDRGLDEKLFF TGTGCCAGCAGCTTAGGGGACAGGGGGCTAGATGAAAAACTGTTTTTT TRBV7-9 TRBD1 TRBJ1-4 once
CAISEGGRWISTDTQYF TGTGCCATCAGTGAAGGGGGCAGATGGATAAGCACAGATACGCAGTATTTT TRBV10-3 TRBD1 TRBJ2-3 -
CAWSELLGLLEGTQYF TGTGCCTGGAGTGAACTACTGGGACTCCTCGAGGGTACGCAGTATTTT TRBV30 - TRBJ2-3 -
CASSEILGSGGTNF TGTGCCAGCAGTGAAATCCTGGGCAGCGGGGGCACCAACTTC TRBV2 TRBD2 TRBJ2-5 -
CASTDRYQPQHF TGTGCCAGCACCGACAGATATCAGCCCCAGCATTTT TRBV6-5 - TRBJ1-5 -
CASSRGQTTNEKLFF TGTGCCAGCTCCCGGGGACAGACAACTAATGAAAAACTGTTTTTT TRBV18 TRBD1 TRBJ1-4 once
CASSVGLMNTEAFF TGTGCCAGCAGTGTGGGCCTCATGAACACTGAAGCTTTCTTT TRBV2 - TRBJ1-1 -
CASSLVQSLNTEAFF TGCGCCAGCAGCTTGGTGCAGTCTCTGAACACTGAAGCTTTCTTT TRBV5-1 - TRBJ1-1 few
CASSVGLAGVSYNEQFF TGTGCCAGCAGTGTGGGGTTAGCGGGGGTCTCCTACAATGAGCAGTTCTTC TRBV6-2/TRBV6-3 TRBD2 TRBJ2-1 -
CASSLKSRPSREQYF TGTGCCAGCAGCTTGAAGAGCAGGCCAAGTCGGGAGCAGTACTTC TRBV5-6 - TRBJ2-7 once
CASSPGGWTGELFF TGTGCCAGCAGCCCAGGGGGCTGGACCGGGGAGCTGTTTTTT TRBV14 TRBD1 TRBJ2-2 -
CASSPGWGRSGANVLTF TGTGCCAGCAGCCCCGGTTGGGGGCGCTCTGGGGCCAACGTCCTGACTTTC TRBV14 - TRBJ2-6 -
CASSTRGGGNTIYF TGTGCCAGCAGTACTCGGGGTGGTGGAAACACCATATATTTT TRBV6-5 - TRBJ1-3 -
CASSQGSQVPSGNTIYF TGTGCCAGCAGCCAAGGGTCCCAGGTTCCCTCTGGAAACACCATATATTTT TRBV3-1/TRBV3-2 - TRBJ1-3 once
CASSLDKTGGFGYTF TGTGCCAGCAGCTTAGATAAAACAGGGGGCTTCGGCTACACCTTC TRBV7-9 TRBD1 TRBJ1-2 -
CASKRGGSGEAFF TGTGCCAGCAAACGGGGGGGCTCTGGTGAAGCTTTCTTT TRBV6-4 - TRBJ1-1 -